Presented here are 30 T cell receptor beta chains from one specimen sequenced in a study of cytomegalovirus exposure and HLA in healthy donors. TCRdb's copy holds only in-frame clones and misses some; the assay was immunoSEQ multiplex PCR. The data contain approximately 210,000 clones, 86% of them singletons. Sequencing was carried out using PBMCs. These TCRs come from a woman aged 18-29 years in good health and CMV-seronegative.

The rearrangement joins TRBV30 to TRBJ2-6; D is ambiguous. The V gene's germline CDR1 is GTSNPN and CDR2 SVGIG (reference sequence). This CDR3 region has 13 residues. V was pared by 7 bases and J by 3 bases, with 10 bases between. The CDR3, as DNA: TGTGCCTCCTGTCCGGGTGGGGCCAACGTCCTGACTTTC. Translated: CASCPGGANVLTF.

V and J are TRBV7-9 and TRBJ2-1, with D tentatively TRBD2 (6 bases). With 0 bases removed from V and 5 bases from J, the gap between germline ends came to 11 bases. Germline loops: CDR1 SEHNR, CDR2 FQNEAQ (reference sequence). CDR3 length: 15 amino acids. The CDR3 DNA reads as TGTGCCAGCAGCTTAGCCCGGGGGATTGACAATGAGCAGTTCTTC. Translating gives CASSLARGIDNEQFF.

The gene calls are TRBV9 and TRBJ2-5; 9 bases fit TRBD2. The junction had 2 bases not matched to a gene; V was cut back by 0 bases and J by 5 bases. This CDR3 has 14 amino acids. Germline V gives CDR1 SGDLS, CDR2 YYNGEE. The CDR3 reads CASSVGGGEETQYF. In DNA form, the CDR3 reads TGTGCCAGCAGCGTAGGCGGGGGGGAGGAGACCCAGTACTTC.

The chain combines TRBV19 with TRBJ2-1, with TRBD1 matching 10 bases. This CDR3 region has 15 residues. V was clipped by 5 bases and J by 5 bases; unmatched bases: 6. Looked up from germline, CDR1 is LNHDA and CDR2 is SQIVND (reference sequence). In nucleotides, the CDR3 is TGTGCCAGTAGTGGGGACAGGGGAGCCCACAATGAGCAGTTCTTC. This codes for CASSGDRGAHNEQFF.

The V call is TRBV2, the J call TRBJ1-2; D call uncertain. The CDR3 loop spans 17 amino acids. Trimming stripped 1 base from V and 8 bases from J, with 23 bases between. Germline CDR1 SNHLY, CDR2 FYNNEI. CDR3 DNA: TGTGCCAGCAGTGAAGTGAGCCGTCTAAGTATCCGAGGGGGCTACACCTTC. Translation gives CASSEVSRLSIRGGYTF.

The table lists this clone with a count of one. The chain is built from TRBV2 and TRBJ1-4; TRBD1 matches at 7 bases. V shed 8 bases and J 2 bases; nucleotides not matched to a gene: 2. CDR3 length equals 13 residues. In germline, CDR1 is SNHLY, CDR2 FYNNEI. This chain's CDR3 is CASSTGTNEKLFF. For the CDR3, the DNA is TGTGCCAGCTCGACAGGGACTAATGAAAAACTGTTTTTT.

The J gene is TRBJ2-7, the V gene TRBV10-3; TRBD1 aligns across 7 bases. CDR3 length: 13 amino acids. J was trimmed by 2 bases and V by 10 bases; bases with no gene match: 8. Germline V CDR1 and CDR2: ENHRY, SYGVKD. The CDR3 reads CATETGSAYEQYF. The CDR3 DNA is TGTGCCACCGAGACAGGGTCAGCCTACGAGCAGTACTTC.

V and J are TRBV4-1 and TRBJ2-1, with a possible D match to TRBD1 (6 bases). V was shortened by 2 bases and J by 4 bases, with 18 bases between the two germline ends. Germline lookup yields CDR1 MGHRA and CDR2 YSYEKL. This CDR3 contains 17 residues. As DNA, the CDR3 is TGCGCCAGCAGCCAATCGACAGGCATCCCTCAATACAATGAGCAGTTCTTC. Amino acid sequence: CASSQSTGIPQYNEQFF.

The chain links TRBV5-4 to TRBJ1-1, with D tentatively TRBD1 (5 bases). The CDR3 runs 15 residues. The germline gives CDR1 SGHNT, CDR2 YYREEE (reference sequence). Trimming took 4 bases from V and 3 from J, leaving 16 bases between them. CDR3 sequence (DNA): TGTGCCAGCAGCGGTGGTACAGGCCCCTACACTGAAGCTTTCTTT. Its protein product is CASSGGTGPYTEAFF.

The gene calls are TRBV9 and TRBJ2-6; TRBD1 matches 9 bases. This CDR3 is 17 amino acids long. The trim removed 1 base at V and 4 bases at J, leaving 6 bases unmatched. Germline lookup yields CDR1 SGDLS and CDR2 YYNGEE. The CDR3 nucleotides are TGTGCCAGCAGCGTAAGGGACAGGGTTACAGGGGCCAACGTCCTGACTTTC. Translation: CASSVRDRVTGANVLTF.

The chain recombines TRBV9 with TRBJ1-3; D call uncertain. This CDR3 has 14 residues. Germline values: CDR1 SGDLS, CDR2 YYNGEE. Trimming pared 0 bases from V and 3 bases from J, leaving 7 bases between. The CDR3 sequence is CASSVGESGNTIYF. CDR3 coding DNA: TGTGCCAGCAGCGTAGGAGAAAGTGGAAACACCATATATTTT.

The chain links TRBV5-4 to TRBJ2-4, with D perhaps TRBD1 (6 bases). CDR1 and CDR2 (germline): SGHNT, YYREEE (reference sequence). Trimming left V 4 bases short and J 6 bases short, with 14 bases between. The CDR3 length is 14 residues. CDR3 sequence reads: CASSDQGFGNIQYF. CDR3 coding DNA: TGTGCCAGCAGCGACCAGGGGTTTGGAAACATTCAGTACTTC.

This clone occurred a few times. The chain has TRBV7-9 and TRBJ2-7; D may be TRBD2 (5 bases). Trimming cost V 3 bases and J 2 bases, with 11 bases left between them. Germline V gene sequence: CDR1 SEHNR, CDR2 FQNEAQ (reference sequence). CDR3 length: 14 residues. DNA of the CDR3: TGTGCCAGCAGCTTTGGTAGCGATACCTACGAGCAGTACTTC. As protein: CASSFGSDTYEQYF.

The chain recombines TRBV30 with TRBJ1-1; TRBD1 might be the D (5 bases). The CDR3 consists of 14 residues. From germline, CDR1 is GTSNPN and CDR2 SVGIG (reference sequence). Trimming took 2 bases from V and 2 from J, leaving 12 bases between them. The CDR3 DNA reads TGTGCCTGGAGTTATCGACAGTATAACACTGAAGCTTTCTTT. It is translated as CAWSYRQYNTEAFF.

The chain combines TRBV7-9 with TRBJ2-7, with a tentative D call TRBD2 (7 bases). CDR1 and CDR2 from the germline V gene are SEHNR and FQNEAQ (reference sequence). Deletions cut 4 bases from V and 0 bases from J, with 16 bases between. The CDR3 loop spans 16 amino acids. CDR3: CASSSREGDPSYEQYF. CDR3 nucleotide sequence: TGTGCCAGCAGCTCCAGGGAGGGGGACCCCTCCTACGAGCAGTACTTC.

This chain links TRBV2 with TRBJ1-2; the D gene is possibly TRBD1 (6 bases). Germline-derived CDR1 and CDR2 are SNHLY and FYNNEI. The germline V and J ends were trimmed by 3 bases and 4 bases, with 18 bases remaining between them. This CDR3 comprises 16 residues. CDR3 protein: CASSDLSGGSFYGYTF. CDR3 DNA sequence: TGTGCCAGCAGTGATCTTAGTGGGGGCAGCTTCTATGGCTACACCTTC.

This clone was detected a few times. V usage is TRBV27 and J usage is TRBJ1-2, with 9 bases that match TRBD1. Germline values: CDR1 MNHEY, CDR2 SMNVEV (reference sequence). After removal of 4 bases from V and 4 bases from J, the junction contained 4 bases not matched to a gene. CDR3 length: 14 residues. This chain's CDR3 is CASSWTGEGYGYTF. Here the CDR3 DNA reads TGTGCCAGCAGTTGGACAGGGGAAGGCTATGGCTACACCTTC.

V and J are TRBV2 and TRBJ2-7; unclear D gene. V was trimmed by 4 bases and J by 4 bases, leaving 17 bases between them. The germline V gene encodes CDR1 SNHLY and CDR2 FYNNEI. There are 15 residues in the CDR3. CDR3 sequence (DNA): TGTGCCAGCAGTGTTAGCTACTCCAATAATTACGAGCAGTACTTC. It codes for CASSVSYSNNYEQYF.

This clone was seen a few times. This sequence joins TRBV25-1 and TRBJ1-6; D is possibly TRBD1 (5 bases). Germline CDR1 is MGHDK and CDR2 is SYGVNS. The V and J ends lost 6 bases and 5 bases respectively, with 11 bases between them. The CDR3 extends over 14 amino acids. CDR3 coding DNA: TGTGCCAGCAGCCAGGGTTCGGATAATTCACCCCTCCACTTT. It encodes CASSQGSDNSPLHF.

The chain links TRBV14 to TRBJ1-3; the match to TRBD1 covers 7 bases. The CDR3 has 14 amino acids. Germline CDR1 reads SGHDN; CDR2 reads FVKESK. Germline trimming cut 5 bases from V and 4 bases from J; bases unmatched to any gene: 5. CDR3 protein: CASSAPGQGNTIYF. CDR3 sequence (DNA): TGTGCCAGCAGCGCTCCGGGACAGGGAAACACCATATATTTT. Full variable domain (remainder filled in from reference TRBV14 and TRBJ1-3): EAGVTQFPSHSVIEKGQTVTLRCDPISGHDNLYWYRRVMGKEIKFLLHFVKESKQDESGMPNNRFLAERTGGTYSTLKVQPAELEDSGVYFCASSAPGQGNTIYFGEGSWLTVV.

This sequence joins TRBV19 and TRBJ2-5; TRBD1 matches 12 bases. This CDR3 comprises 15 residues. Germline assignment: CDR1 LNHDA and CDR2 SQIVND (reference sequence). J lost 4 bases, V lost 6 bases, and 6 bases had no gene match. The CDR3 reads CASRKGQGAGETQYF. The CDR3 coding sequence is TGTGCCAGTAGAAAGGGACAGGGGGCGGGAGAGACCCAGTACTTC. The full variable domain, rest sourced from reference TRBV19 and TRBJ2-5, is DGGITQSPKYLFRKEGQNVTLSCEQNLNHDAMYWYRQDPGQGLRLIYYSQIVNDFQKGDIAEGYSVSREKKESFPLTVTSAQKNPTAFYLCASRKGQGAGETQYFGPGTRLLVL.

The chain carries TRBV14 and TRBJ1-1; D call uncertain. V lost 4 bases and J lost 5, with 14 bases in between. The CDR3 sequence is 14 residues long. The V gene's germline CDR1 is SGHDN and CDR2 FVKESK. CDR3 in DNA: TGTGCCAGCAGCCCGCCGACGGGAGGAACTGAAGCTTTCTTT. Translated: CASSPPTGGTEAFF.

The V gene is TRBV19, the J gene TRBJ2-7; 10 bases match TRBD1. J lost 2 bases, V lost 7 bases, and 5 bases had no gene match. Germline-derived CDR1 and CDR2 are LNHDA and SQIVND (reference sequence). The CDR3 spans 14 residues. The CDR3 DNA is TGTGCCAGTACCAAGACAGGGGGCACCTACGAGCAGTACTTC. This encodes CASTKTGGTYEQYF.

The gene calls are TRBV18 and TRBJ1-3, with D tentatively TRBD1 (5 bases). The ends were cut back, 1 base at V and 4 bases at J, with 14 bases in the middle. This CDR3 is built from 16 residues. Germline V lookup: CDR1 KGHSH, CDR2 LQKENI. CDR3 loop: CASSPQSSGFGNTIYF. In nucleotides, the CDR3 is TGTGCCAGCTCACCACAGTCGTCAGGGTTCGGAAACACCATATATTTT.

The chain links TRBV27 to TRBJ2-7; 9 nucleotides align to TRBD2. The V and J ends lost 3 bases and 6 bases, in that order; junction bases with no gene match: 6. Germline V gives CDR1 MNHEY, CDR2 SMNVEV (reference sequence). The CDR3 has 14 amino acids. The CDR3 loop reads CASSFSGRSAEQYF. CDR3 nucleotide sequence: TGTGCCAGCAGTTTTAGCGGGAGATCGGCCGAGCAGTACTTC.

The V call is TRBV11-3, the J call TRBJ2-1; the match to TRBD2 covers 10 bases. The CDR3 loop spans 15 amino acids. Germline assignment: CDR1 SGHNT and CDR2 YENEEA. The junction had 8 bases not matched to a gene; V was cut back by 5 bases and J by 7 bases. CDR3: CASSRSSGGLNEQFF. DNA for the CDR3: TGTGCCAGCAGCCGTTCTAGCGGGGGATTGAATGAGCAGTTCTTC.

The rearrangement uses TRBV11-2 and TRBJ2-7, with D possibly being TRBD1 (6 bases). Per germline, CDR1 SGHAT and CDR2 FQNNGV. Trimming pared 3 bases from V and 4 bases from J, leaving 19 bases between. This CDR3 spans 16 amino acids. The CDR3 loop reads CASSFLGAEKNYEQYF. In nucleotides, the CDR3 is TGTGCCAGCAGCTTTCTGGGGGCAGAAAAGAATTACGAGCAGTACTTC.

The chain employs TRBV30 and TRBJ1-6; D is unresolved. Germline assignment: CDR1 GTSNPN and CDR2 SVGIG (reference sequence). V gave up 0 bases and J gave up 8 bases, with 14 bases separating them. The CDR3 runs 15 residues. The CDR3 loop is CAWSVRRVWDSPLHF. Here the CDR3 DNA reads TGTGCCTGGAGTGTACGGAGGGTGTGGGATTCACCCCTCCACTTT.

The chain combines TRBV4-2 with TRBJ2-3, with 7 bases aligning to TRBD2. The V and J ends lost 0 bases and 6 bases, in that order; junction bases with no gene match: 9. In germline, CDR1 is LGHNA, CDR2 YNFKEQ. CDR3 length equals 16 residues. The CDR3 protein is CASSQDPGLPRDTQYF. Here the CDR3 DNA reads TGTGCCAGCAGCCAAGATCCGGGACTACCCCGGGATACGCAGTATTTT.

The chain is built from TRBV19 and TRBJ1-5; 7 nucleotides agree with TRBD1. This CDR3 has 17 residues. V was pared by 5 bases and J by 1 base, with 11 bases of the junction left unmatched. From germline, CDR1 is LNHDA and CDR2 SQIVND (reference sequence). In DNA form, the CDR3 reads TGTGCCAGTAGTGGCAGACAGGGAAGGGAAAGCAATCAGCCCCAGCATTTT. Translated, it gives CASSGRQGRESNQPQHF.